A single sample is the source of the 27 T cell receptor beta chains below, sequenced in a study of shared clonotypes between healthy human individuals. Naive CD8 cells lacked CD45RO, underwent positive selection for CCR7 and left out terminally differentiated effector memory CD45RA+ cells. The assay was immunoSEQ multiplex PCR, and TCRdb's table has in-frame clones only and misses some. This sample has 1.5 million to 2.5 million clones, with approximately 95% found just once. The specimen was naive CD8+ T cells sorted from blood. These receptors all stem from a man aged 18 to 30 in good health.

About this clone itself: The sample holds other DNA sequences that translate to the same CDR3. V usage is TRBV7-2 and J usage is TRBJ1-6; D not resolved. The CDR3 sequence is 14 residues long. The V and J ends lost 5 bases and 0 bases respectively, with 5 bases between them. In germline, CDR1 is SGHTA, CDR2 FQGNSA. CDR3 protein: CASSLSSYNSPLHF. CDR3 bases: TGTGCCAGCAGCCTAAGCTCCTATAATTCACCCCTCCACTTT. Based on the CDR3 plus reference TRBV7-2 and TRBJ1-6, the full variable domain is GAGVSQSPSNKVTEKGKDVELRCDPISGHTALYWYRQSLGQGLEFLIYFQGNSAPDKSGLPSDRFSAERTGGSVSTLTIQRTQQEDSAVYLCASSLSSYNSPLHFGNGTRLTVT.

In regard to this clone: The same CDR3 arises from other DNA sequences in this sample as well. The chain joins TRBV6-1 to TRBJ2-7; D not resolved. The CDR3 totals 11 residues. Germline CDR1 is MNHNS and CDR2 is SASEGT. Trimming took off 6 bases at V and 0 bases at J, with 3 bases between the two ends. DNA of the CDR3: TGTGCCAGCAGGCTCTCCTACGAGCAGTACTTC. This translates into CASRLSYEQYF.

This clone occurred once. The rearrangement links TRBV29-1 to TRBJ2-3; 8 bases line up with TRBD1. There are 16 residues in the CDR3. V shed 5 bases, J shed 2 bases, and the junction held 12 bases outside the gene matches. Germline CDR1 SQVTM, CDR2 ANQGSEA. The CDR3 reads CSVYPLTGDDTDTQYF. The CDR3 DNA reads TGCAGCGTTTACCCCCTGACAGGGGATGACACAGATACGCAGTATTTT.

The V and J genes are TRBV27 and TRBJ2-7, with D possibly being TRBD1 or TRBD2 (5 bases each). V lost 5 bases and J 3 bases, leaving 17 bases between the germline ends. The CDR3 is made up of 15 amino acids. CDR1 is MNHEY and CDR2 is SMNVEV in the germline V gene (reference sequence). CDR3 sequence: CASSHSAGTLYEQYF. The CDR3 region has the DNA TGTGCCAGCAGTCATAGTGCCGGGACCCTCTACGAGCAGTACTTC.

CDR3 nucleotides: TGTGCCAGCAGCGTAGTCACAGAGGGAACCCAGTACTTC. It codes for CASSVVTEGTQYF. The chain joins TRBV9 to TRBJ2-5, with a tentative D call TRBD2 (5 bases). V was shortened by 0 bases and J by 8 bases, with 11 bases between the two germline ends. Germline CDR1 SGDLS, CDR2 YYNGEE. The CDR3 contains 13 residues.

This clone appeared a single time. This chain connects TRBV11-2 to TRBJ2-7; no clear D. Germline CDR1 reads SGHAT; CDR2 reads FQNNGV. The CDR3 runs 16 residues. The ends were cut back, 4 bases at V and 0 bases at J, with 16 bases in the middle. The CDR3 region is CASSSTLAHPSYEQYF. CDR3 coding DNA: TGTGCCAGCAGCTCAACCTTGGCACACCCCTCCTACGAGCAGTACTTC.

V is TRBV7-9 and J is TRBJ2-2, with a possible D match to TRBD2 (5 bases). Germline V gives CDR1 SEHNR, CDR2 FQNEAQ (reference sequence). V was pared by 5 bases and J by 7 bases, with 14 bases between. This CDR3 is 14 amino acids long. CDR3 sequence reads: CASSGDREGGELFF. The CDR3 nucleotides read TGTGCCAGCAGCGGAGACCGAGAGGGCGGGGAGCTGTTTTTT.

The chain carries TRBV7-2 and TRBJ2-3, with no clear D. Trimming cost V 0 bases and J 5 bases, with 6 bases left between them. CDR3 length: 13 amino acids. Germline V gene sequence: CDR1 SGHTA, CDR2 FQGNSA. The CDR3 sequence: CASSLAVQDTQYF. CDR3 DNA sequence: TGTGCCAGCAGCTTAGCGGTGCAAGATACGCAGTATTTT.

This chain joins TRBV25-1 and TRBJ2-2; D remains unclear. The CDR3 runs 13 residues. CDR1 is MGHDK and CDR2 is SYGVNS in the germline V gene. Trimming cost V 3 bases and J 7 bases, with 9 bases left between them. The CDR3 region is CASSDLLSGELFF. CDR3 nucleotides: TGTGCCAGCAGTGATCTTCTGAGCGGGGAGCTGTTTTTT.

Here the CDR3 reads CASSLLSSGIYNEQFF. The CDR3 region has the DNA TGTGCCAGCAGCTTACTTTCTAGCGGGATCTACAATGAGCAGTTCTTC. This rearrangement joins TRBV7-6 to TRBJ2-1; TRBD2 matches 9 bases. The germline gives CDR1 SGHVS, CDR2 FNYEAQ. Trimming removed 2 bases from V and 3 bases from J; junction bases left unmatched: 5. The CDR3 is made up of 16 amino acids. Full variable domain (rest looked up from reference TRBV7-6 and TRBJ2-1): GAGVSQSPRYKVTKRGQDVALRCDPISGHVSLYWYRQALGQGPEFLTYFNYEAQQDKSGLPNDRFSAERPEGSISTLTIQRTEQRDSAMYRCASSLLSSGIYNEQFFGPGTRLTVL.

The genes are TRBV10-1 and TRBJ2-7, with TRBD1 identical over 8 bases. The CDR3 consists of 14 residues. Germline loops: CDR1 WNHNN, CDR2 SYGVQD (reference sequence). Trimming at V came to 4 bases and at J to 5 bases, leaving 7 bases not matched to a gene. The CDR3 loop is CASSVDRGHHEQYF. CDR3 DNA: TGCGCCAGCAGTGTAGACAGGGGCCACCACGAGCAGTACTTC.

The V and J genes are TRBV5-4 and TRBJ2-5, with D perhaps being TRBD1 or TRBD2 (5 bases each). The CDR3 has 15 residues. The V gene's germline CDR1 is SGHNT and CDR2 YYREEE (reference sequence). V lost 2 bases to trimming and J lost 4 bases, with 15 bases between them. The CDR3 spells CASSFGTHGRETQYF. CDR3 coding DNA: TGTGCCAGCAGCTTTGGGACCCACGGGCGAGAGACCCAGTACTTC.

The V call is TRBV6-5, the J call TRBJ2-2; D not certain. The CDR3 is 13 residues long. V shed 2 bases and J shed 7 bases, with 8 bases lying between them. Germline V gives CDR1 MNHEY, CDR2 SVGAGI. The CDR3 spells CASSYEVGGELFF. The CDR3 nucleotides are TGTGCCAGCAGTTACGAGGTGGGCGGGGAGCTGTTTTTT.

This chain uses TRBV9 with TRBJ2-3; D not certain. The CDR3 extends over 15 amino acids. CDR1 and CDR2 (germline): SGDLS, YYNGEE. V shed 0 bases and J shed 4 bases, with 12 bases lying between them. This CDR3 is CASSVAGSKADTQYF. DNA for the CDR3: TGTGCCAGCAGCGTAGCGGGTAGTAAGGCAGATACGCAGTATTTT. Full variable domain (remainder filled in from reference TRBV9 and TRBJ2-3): DSGVTQTPKHLITATGQRVTLRCSPRSGDLSVYWYQQSLDQGLQFLIQYYNGEERAKGNILERFSAQQFPDLHSELNLSSLELGDSALYFCASSVAGSKADTQYFGPGTRLTVL.

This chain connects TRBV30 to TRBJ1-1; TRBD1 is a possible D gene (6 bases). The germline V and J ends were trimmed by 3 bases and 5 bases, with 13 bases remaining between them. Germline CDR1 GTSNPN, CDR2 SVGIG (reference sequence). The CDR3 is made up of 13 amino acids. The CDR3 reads CAWRQGVRTEAFF. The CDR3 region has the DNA TGTGCCTGGAGACAGGGTGTCCGGACTGAAGCTTTCTTT.

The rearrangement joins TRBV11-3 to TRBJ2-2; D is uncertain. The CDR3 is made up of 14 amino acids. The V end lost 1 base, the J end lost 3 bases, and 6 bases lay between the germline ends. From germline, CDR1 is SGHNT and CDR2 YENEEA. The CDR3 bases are TGTGCCAGCAGCTTAGGCGGATACACCGGGGAGCTGTTTTTT. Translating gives CASSLGGYTGELFF.

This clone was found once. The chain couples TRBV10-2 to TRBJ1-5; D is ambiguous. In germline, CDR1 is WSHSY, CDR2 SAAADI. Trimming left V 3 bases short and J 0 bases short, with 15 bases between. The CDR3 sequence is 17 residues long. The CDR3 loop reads CASSETPPGLSNQPQHF. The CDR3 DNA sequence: TGCGCCAGCAGTGAAACTCCCCCCGGCCTTAGCAATCAGCCCCAGCATTTT.

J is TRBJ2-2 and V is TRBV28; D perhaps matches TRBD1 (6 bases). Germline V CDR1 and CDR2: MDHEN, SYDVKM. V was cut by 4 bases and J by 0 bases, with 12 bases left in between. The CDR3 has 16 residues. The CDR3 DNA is TGTGCCAGCAGTTCGATCAGGGGACCGAACACCGGGGAGCTGTTTTTT. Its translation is CASSSIRGPNTGELFF.

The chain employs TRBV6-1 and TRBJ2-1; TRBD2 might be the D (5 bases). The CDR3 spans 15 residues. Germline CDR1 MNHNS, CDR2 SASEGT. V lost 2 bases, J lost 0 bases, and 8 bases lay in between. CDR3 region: CASSEPDSSYNEQFF. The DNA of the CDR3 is TGTGCCAGCAGTGAACCGGACTCCTCCTACAATGAGCAGTTCTTC.

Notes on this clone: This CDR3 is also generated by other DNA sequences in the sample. Here the CDR3 DNA reads TGTGCCAGTAGTCCGGGAGAGACCCAGTACTTC. Its translation is CASSPGETQYF. V and J are TRBV19 and TRBJ2-5; D gene ambiguous. V was clipped by 5 bases and J by 4 bases, with 5 bases between them. Germline V lookup: CDR1 LNHDA, CDR2 SQIVND (reference sequence). The CDR3 contains 11 residues.

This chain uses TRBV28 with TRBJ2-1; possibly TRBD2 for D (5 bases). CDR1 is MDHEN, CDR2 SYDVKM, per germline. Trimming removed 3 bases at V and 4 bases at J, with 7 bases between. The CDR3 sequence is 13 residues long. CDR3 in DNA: TGTGCCAGCAGTTTCAGACTATACAATGAGCAGTTCTTC. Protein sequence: CASSFRLYNEQFF.

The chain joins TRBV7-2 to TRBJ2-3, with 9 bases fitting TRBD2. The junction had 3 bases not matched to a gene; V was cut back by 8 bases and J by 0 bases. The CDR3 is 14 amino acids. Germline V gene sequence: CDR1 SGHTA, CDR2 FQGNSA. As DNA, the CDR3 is TGTGCCAGCCGCGGGGGGGCGAGCACAGATACGCAGTATTTT. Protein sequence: CASRGGASTDTQYF.

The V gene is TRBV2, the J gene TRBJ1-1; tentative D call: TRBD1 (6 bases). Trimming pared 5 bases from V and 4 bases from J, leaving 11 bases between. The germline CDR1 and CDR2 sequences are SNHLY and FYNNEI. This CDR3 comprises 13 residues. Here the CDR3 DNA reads TGTGCCAGCAGTTCAGGGGTGGCCACTGAAGCTTTCTTT. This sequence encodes CASSSGVATEAFF.

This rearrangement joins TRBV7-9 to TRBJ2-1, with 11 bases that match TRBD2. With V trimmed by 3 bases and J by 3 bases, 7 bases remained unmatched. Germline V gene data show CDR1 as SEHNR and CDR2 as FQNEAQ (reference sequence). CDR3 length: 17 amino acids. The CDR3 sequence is CASSFNLGLAVYNEQFF. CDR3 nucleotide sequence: TGTGCCAGCAGCTTTAATTTGGGACTAGCGGTCTACAATGAGCAGTTCTTC. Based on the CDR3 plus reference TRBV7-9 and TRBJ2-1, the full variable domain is DTGVSQNPRHKITKRGQNVTFRCDPISEHNRLYWYRQTLGQGPEFLTYFQNEAQLEKSRLLSDRFSAERPKGSFSTLEIQRTEQGDSAMYLCASSFNLGLAVYNEQFFGPGTRLTVL.

The CDR3 loop is CASSESGTGWNGYTF. CDR3 DNA: TGCGCCAGCAGTGAGTCGGGGACAGGGTGGAATGGCTACACCTTC. The chain is built from TRBV10-2 and TRBJ1-2, with 9 bases lining up with TRBD1. Per the germline V gene, CDR1 is WSHSY and CDR2 is SAAADI. V lost 0 bases and J lost 6; bases outside the gene matches: 5. The CDR3 runs 15 residues.

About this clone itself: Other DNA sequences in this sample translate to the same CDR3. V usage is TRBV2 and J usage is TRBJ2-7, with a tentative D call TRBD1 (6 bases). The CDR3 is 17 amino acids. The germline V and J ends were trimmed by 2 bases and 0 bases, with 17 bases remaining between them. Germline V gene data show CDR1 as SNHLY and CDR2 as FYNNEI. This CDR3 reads CASSEPQGFVGSYEQYF. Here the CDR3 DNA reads TGTGCCAGCAGTGAACCACAGGGCTTTGTTGGCTCCTACGAGCAGTACTTC.

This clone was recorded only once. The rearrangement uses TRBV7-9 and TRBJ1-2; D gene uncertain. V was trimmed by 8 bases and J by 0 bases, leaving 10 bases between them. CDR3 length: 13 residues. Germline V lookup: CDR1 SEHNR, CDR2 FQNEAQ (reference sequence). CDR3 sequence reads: CASLLAPNYGYTF. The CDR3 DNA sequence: TGTGCCAGCTTACTGGCACCTAACTATGGCTACACCTTC.